The T cell receptor (beta chain) under discussion was sequenced for a study of regulatory T cells in long-lasting Graves disease. Findings and limits, study-wide: Possibly, accuracy suffered from the small sample size. The study found lower TCR diversity in persistent Graves' patients than in newly diagnosed ones.

On this clonotype: Its specificity is not known.

Through Arm-PCR of CDR3 regions and iRepertoire HTBI primers, TCR beta libraries were built. One entry per CDR3 protein results from TCRdb running MiXCR on the multiplex PCR reads. The sample yields 400,000 to 500,000 distinct CDR3 sequences, about 17% seen once. Germline CDR1 and CDR2: SGDLS and YYNGEE. The CDR3 extends over 12 amino acids. V was pared by 2 bases and J by 10 bases, with 7 bases between. Documented time point: newly diagnosed GD, antithyroid drugs for less than 3 months. RNA isolated from PBMCs was used to make the TCR library. Another study also made use of these data, one on T cells in Graves' hyperthyroidism and ophthalmopathy. That work adds: Appearing also in blood were most of the thyroid clonotypes expanded above 0.001.

The source was peripheral blood mononuclear cells (PBMCs), collected at new diagnosis, from a patient treated with antithyroid drugs. The rearrangement links TRBV9 to TRBJ1-6, with D perhaps TRBD1 (6 bases). The sequence was obtained from a woman between 18 and 29 years old with Graves disease. The CDR3 loop is CASSVQGSPLHF. As DNA, the CDR3 is TGTGCCAGCAGCGTGCAGGGGTCACCCCTCCACTTT.